Following are 8 T cell receptor beta chains from one sample sequenced in a study of shared clonotypes between healthy human individuals. The method was immunoSEQ multiplex PCR; TCRdb's version includes in-frame clones alone and lacks a portion of them. The sample gives just under 350,000 clones, 73% of which show up once; 10% is in the top ten. Sequences were obtained from memory CD4+ T cells sorted from blood. Subset indicated: CD45RA-negative fraction. The receptors here all came from a man aged 25-40 years in good health.

The gene calls are TRBV27 and TRBJ1-4; D unclear. The CDR3 is made up of 18 amino acids. The V and J ends lost 6 bases and 0 bases respectively, with 20 bases between them. Germline values: CDR1 MNHEY, CDR2 SMNVEV (reference sequence). The CDR3 bases are TGTGCCAGCAGCCGCCGAACCCCATCTCCGGCAACTAATGAAAAACTGTTTTTT. Translating it yields CASSRRTPSPATNEKLFF.

The chain joins TRBV10-3 to TRBJ2-3; 7 bases align to TRBD1. This CDR3 region has 17 residues. Trimming cost V 3 bases and J 1 base; bases outside gene matches: 10. CDR1 is ENHRY and CDR2 is SYGVKD in the germline V gene. CDR3: CAISEPKTGSGTDTQYF. The CDR3 region has the DNA TGTGCCATCAGTGAACCAAAGACAGGGAGTGGCACAGATACGCAGTATTTT.

This clone appeared once. The genes are TRBV5-1 and TRBJ1-2; 9 bases align to TRBD1. Germline V gives CDR1 SGHRS, CDR2 YFSETQ. V lost 3 bases, J lost 8 bases, and 11 bases stayed unmatched. CDR3 length: 15 residues. The DNA of the CDR3 is TGCGCCAGCAGCTCGGGGACAGGGATCGGTGGCGGCTACACCTTC. Protein product: CASSSGTGIGGGYTF.

The CDR3 region has the DNA TGTGCCAGTAGGTCTCTGACTGCCAGCTCCTACAATGAGCAGTTCTTC. Translation: CASRSLTASSYNEQFF. V is TRBV19 and J is TRBJ2-1; D gene ambiguous. The CDR3 consists of 16 residues. The germline V gene has CDR1 LNHDA and CDR2 SQIVND (reference sequence). The ends were cut back, 6 bases at V and 0 bases at J, with 15 bases in the middle.

The chain joins TRBV6-5 to TRBJ1-2; D gene unclear. The germline V and J ends were trimmed by 6 bases and 8 bases, with 16 bases remaining between them. Germline CDR1 MNHEY, CDR2 SVGAGI. CDR3 length equals 13 residues. CDR3 in DNA: TGTGCCAGCAGCCCCCAGGCGTCGTCGGGCTACACCTTC. Protein sequence: CASSPQASSGYTF.

This clone was found a few times. The V call is TRBV11-2, the J call TRBJ2-2, with a tentative D call TRBD2 (5 bases). V shed 5 bases and J shed 8 bases, with 18 bases lying between them. This CDR3 is built from 15 residues. Per the germline V gene, CDR1 is SGHAT and CDR2 is FQNNGV. The CDR3 DNA reads as TGTGCCAGCAGCCCCTGGGTTGGGAGTACTGGGGAGCTGTTTTTT. Protein: CASSPWVGSTGELFF.

The chain recombines TRBV6-1 with TRBJ2-7, with 11 bases matching TRBD2. Losses at the gene ends were 4 bases for V and 3 bases for J; bases not matched to a gene: 2. CDR3 length: 14 residues. Germline-derived CDR1 and CDR2 are MNHNS and SASEGT. CDR3 region: CASSATSGDYEQYF. For the CDR3, the DNA is TGTGCCAGCAGTGCGACTAGCGGGGACTACGAGCAGTACTTC.

The chain recombines TRBV14 with TRBJ2-3, with TRBD2 matching 11 bases. In germline, CDR1 is SGHDN, CDR2 FVKESK. This CDR3 spans 15 amino acids. V trimming: 6 bases; J trimming: 0 bases; junction bases outside the gene matches: 2. CDR3 residues: CASSPSGRSTDTQYF. The CDR3 bases are TGTGCCAGCAGTCCTAGCGGGAGGAGCACAGATACGCAGTATTTT. The full variable domain, in which reference TRBV14 and TRBJ2-3 provide the parts outside the CDR3, is EAGVTQFPSHSVIEKGQTVTLRCDPISGHDNLYWYRRVMGKEIKFLLHFVKESKQDESGMPNNRFLAERTGGTYSTLKVQPAELEDSGVYFCASSPSGRSTDTQYFGPGTRLTVL.